Listed here is a single T cell receptor (beta chain). This specimen comes from a study of lymphopenia after photon versus proton radiotherapy. Trimming at V came to 5 bases and at J to 5 bases, leaving 10 bases not matched to a gene. The CDR3 loop spans 16 amino acids. Germline lookup yields CDR1 SGHVS and CDR2 FQNEAQ. Sequencing was performed with immunoSEQ multiplex PCR; in TCRdb, only in-frame clones are kept and a portion is missing. The top ten clones hold 2.2% of a sample with 70,000 or so clones, just under 95% of them seen once. The sequence was obtained from a middle-aged woman with cholangiocarcinoma. The sample in question was peripheral blood, obtained from a patient treated with photon-based radiotherapy. The rearrangement uses TRBV7-8 and TRBJ2-1; 9 bases match TRBD2. In DNA, the CDR3 is TGTGCCAGCAGCCCAACGGCGGGAGGGCCGAACAATGAGCAGTTCTTC. Protein product: CASSPTAGGPNNEQFF.